This is a list of T cell receptor beta chains from one sample in a study of T cells in Graves' hyperthyroidism and ophthalmopathy. TCRdb re-called the multiplex PCR reads through MiXCR, storing one row per CDR3 protein. The sample consists of around 350,000 distinct CDR3 sequences, 25% of them appearing once. Material for sequencing was blood. The source of these receptors is a man aged 45-60 years with Graves' hyperthyroidism. Both conserved end residues are part of each CDR3. D genes are given only for firm matches. Rows may omit the clone size; those that give it use once, few, many or a size class.

J gene | CDR3 length | D gene | clone size | V gene | CDR3 protein | CDR3 DNA
TRBJ2-1 | 11 | NA | many | TRBV7-9 | CASKNVNEQFF | TGTGCCAGCAAAAATGTGAATGAGCAGTTCTTC
TRBJ2-3 | 15 | NA | few | TRBV20-1 | CSARDRRRSTDTQYF | TGCAGTGCTAGAGATCGTAGACGGAGCACAGATACGCAGTATTTT
TRBJ2-7 | 15 | NA | NA | TRBV3-1 | CASSQDRNPIGEQYF | TGTGCCAGCAGCCAAGACCGCAACCCAATCGGCGAGCAGTACTTC
TRBJ2-1 | 16 | TRBD2 | NA | TRBV4-2 | CASSQDPSGTGNEQFF | TGTGCCAGCAGCCAAGATCCCAGCGGGACGGGCAATGAGCAGTTCTTC
TRBJ1-2 | 14 | TRBD1 | NA | TRBV15 | CAISRHGTGQGYTF | TGTGCCATCAGCAGGCACGGGACAGGTCAGGGCTACACCTTC
TRBJ2-7 | 12 | NA | NA | TRBV5-1 | CASRSLGHEQYF | TGCGCCAGCCGAAGCTTAGGCCACGAGCAGTACTTC
TRBJ2-1 | 16 | NA | many | TRBV29-1 | CSVEDPGRRTYNEQFF | TGCAGCGTTGAAGATCCCGGACGCCGAACCTACAATGAGCAGTTCTTC
TRBJ1-1 | 15 | TRBD1 | NA | TRBV19 | CASRNPDRMNTEAFF | TGTGCCAGTAGAAACCCGGACAGGATGAACACTGAAGCTTTCTTT
TRBJ1-5 | 14 | TRBD1 | many | TRBV2 | CASSVTGGGQPQHF | TGTGCCAGCAGTGTAACAGGGGGAGGTCAGCCCCAGCATTTT
TRBJ1-2 | 15 | NA | NA | TRBV5-1 | CASSLEFGREGGYTF | TGCGCCAGCAGCTTGGAATTTGGCAGGGAAGGCGGCTACACCTTC
TRBJ2-1 | 14 | NA | NA | TRBV12-5 | CASGLPGGLNEQFF | TGTGCTAGTGGTTTGCCCGGAGGGCTCAATGAGCAGTTCTTC
TRBJ2-3 | 19 | TRBD2 | NA | TRBV5-1 | CASSLSAPEAGVWRDTQYF | TGCGCCAGCAGCTTGTCCGCCCCGGAGGCGGGAGTTTGGAGGGATACGCAGTATTTT
TRBJ2-7 | 14 | TRBD1 | NA | TRBV9 | CASSAGTGGYEQYF | TGTGCCAGCAGCGCCGGGACAGGGGGCTACGAGCAGTACTTC
TRBJ1-5 | 13 | NA | NA | TRBV19 | CASSIEWVQPQHF | TGTGCCAGTAGTATAGAGTGGGTTCAGCCCCAGCATTTT
TRBJ1-1 | 13 | NA | once | TRBV7-9 | CASSLADRTEAFF | TGTGCCAGCAGCTTAGCCGATAGGACTGAAGCTTTCTTT
TRBJ1-1 | 12 | TRBD1 | few | TRBV27 | CAGQGPPYGAFF | TGTGCCGGACAGGGGCCCCCCTATGGAGCTTTCTTT
TRBJ2-7 | 12 | NA | NA | TRBV11-2 | CASSPPVEEQYF | TGTGCCAGCAGCCCCCCCGTTGAGGAGCAGTACTTC
TRBJ2-5 | 17 | TRBD2 | many | TRBV28 | CASSTIKLAGGLETQYF | TGTGCCAGCAGTACGATTAAACTAGCGGGAGGACTGGAGACCCAGTACTTC
TRBJ1-2 | 14 | NA | few | TRBV27 | CASSLTGTRVGYTF | TGTGCCAGCAGTTTGACCGGGACACGGGTCGGCTACACCTTC
TRBJ1-6 | 15 | NA | few | TRBV7-2 | CASSPRDGNNSPLHF | TGTGCCAGCAGCCCCAGGGACGGGAATAATTCACCCCTCCACTTT
TRBJ2-2 | 13 | NA | NA | TRBV9 | CASSVVNTGELLF | TGTGCCAGCAGCGTAGTTAACACCGGGGAGCTGCTTTTT
TRBJ2-1 | 16 | TRBD2 | once | TRBV30 | CAGTPETSGIGDEQFF | TGTGCCGGGACACCGGAGACTAGCGGGATAGGAGATGAGCAGTTCTTC
TRBJ1-1 | 14 | NA | few | TRBV11-3 | CASSLFPSSTEAFF | TGTGCCAGCAGCTTATTTCCCAGTTCCACTGAAGCTTTCTTT
TRBJ2-5 | 13 | NA | many | TRBV12-3/TRBV12-4 | CASSLGSLETQYF | TGTGCCAGCAGTTTGGGGTCCTTAGAGACCCAGTACTTC
TRBJ1-5 | 15 | TRBD1 | NA | TRBV19 | CASSLRQGGDQPQHF | TGTGCCAGTAGTTTGAGACAGGGTGGAGATCAGCCCCAGCATTTT
TRBJ1-5 | 14 | NA | NA | TRBV7-9 | CASSLGWGNQPQHF | TGTGCCAGCAGCTTAGGATGGGGCAATCAGCCCCAGCATTTT
TRBJ2-1 | 17 | TRBD2 | few | TRBV18 | CASSPPLGGAVYNEQFF | TGTGCCAGCTCACCACCTTTGGGAGGGGCGGTCTACAATGAGCAGTTCTTC
TRBJ1-2 | 14 | TRBD1 | NA | TRBV6-2/TRBV6-3 | CAVEGTARNYGYTF | TGTGCCGTCGAGGGGACAGCGAGAAACTATGGCTACACCTTC
TRBJ1-2 | 13 | NA | NA | TRBV6-1 | CASQSETNYGYTF | TGTGCCAGCCAGTCAGAAACTAACTATGGCTACACCTTC
TRBJ2-5 | 15 | TRBD1 | many | TRBV2 | CASSFGTGLQETQYF | TGTGCCAGCAGTTTCGGGACAGGGCTTCAAGAGACCCAGTACTTC
TRBJ2-1 | 15 | TRBD2 | NA | TRBV10-3 | CAISESRSGKGEQFF | TGTGCCATCAGTGAGTCGAGGAGCGGGAAGGGTGAGCAGTTCTTC
TRBJ2-7 | 13 | NA | many | TRBV3-1 | CASSEAPGYEQYF | TGTGCCAGCAGTGAAGCCCCAGGGTACGAGCAGTACTTC
TRBJ1-5 | 13 | NA | few | TRBV6-1 | CASTGHLNQPQHF | TGTGCCAGCACTGGGCATCTCAATCAGCCCCAGCATTTT
TRBJ2-3 | 14 | TRBD2 | many | TRBV2 | CASRLAGGTDTQYF | TGTGCCAGCAGACTAGCGGGGGGCACAGATACGCAGTATTTT
TRBJ1-2 | 15 | NA | many | TRBV2 | CASTRDRQVPGGYTF | TGTGCCAGCACCAGAGACAGACAGGTCCCGGGGGGCTACACCTTC
TRBJ2-7 | 15 | TRBD1 | NA | TRBV5-1 | CASSLEQGVPYEQYF | TGCGCCAGCAGCTTGGAGCAGGGGGTCCCTTACGAGCAGTACTTC
TRBJ1-2 | 13 | NA | NA | TRBV14 | CASSPFSGFGYTF | TGTGCCAGCAGCCCATTTTCAGGTTTTGGCTACACCTTC
TRBJ2-3 | 17 | TRBD2 | NA | TRBV27 | CASSSRRAGTSTDTQYF | TGTGCCAGCAGTTCCAGACGAGCGGGGACTAGCACAGATACGCAGTATTTT
TRBJ2-1 | 12 | NA | many | TRBV28 | CASSLNDNEQFF | TGTGCCAGCAGTTTAAATGACAATGAGCAGTTCTTC
TRBJ1-6 | 21 | NA | few | TRBV3-1 | CASSQDLNRVSEGLSNSPLHF | TGTGCCAGCAGCCAAGACCTCAACCGGGTTTCAGAGGGTTTGAGTAATTCACCCCTCCACTTT
TRBJ2-3 | 14 | NA | NA | TRBV7-2 | CASSLLASLSTQYF | TGTGCCAGCAGCTTATTGGCCAGTCTAAGTACGCAGTATTTT
TRBJ2-3 | 12 | NA | NA | TRBV6-2/TRBV6-3 | CASSTATDTQYF | TGTGCCAGCTCGACGGCGACAGATACGCAGTATTTT
TRBJ2-2 | 15 | NA | few | TRBV11-1 | CASSFRPDWYGELFF | TGTGCCAGCAGCTTTAGGCCTGATTGGTACGGGGAGCTGTTTTTT
TRBJ2-4 | 15 | NA | few | TRBV6-1 | CASSLPGLAKNIQYF | TGTGCCAGCAGTCTACCGGGACTAGCCAAAAACATTCAGTACTTC
TRBJ2-3 | 14 | TRBD2 | few | TRBV5-1 | CASSLERGGDTQYF | TGCGCCAGCAGCTTGGAGCGGGGAGGGGATACGCAGTATTTT
TRBJ1-1 | 16 | NA | NA | TRBV4-2 | CASSRDIGSKNTEAFF | TGTGCCAGCAGCCGTGACATTGGGTCTAAAAACACTGAAGCTTTCTTT
TRBJ2-7 | 14 | NA | NA | TRBV6-2/TRBV6-3 | CASTPDRQSYEQYF | TGTGCCAGCACTCCCGACAGGCAATCCTACGAGCAGTACTTC
TRBJ1-6 | 16 | NA | NA | TRBV13 | CASSLGPSSYNSPLHF | TGTGCCAGCAGCTTAGGTCCGAGCTCCTATAATTCACCCCTCCACTTT
TRBJ2-3 | 14 | NA | many | TRBV27 | CASSLPGLPDTQYF | TGTGCCAGCAGTTTACCCGGACTCCCAGATACGCAGTATTTT
TRBJ1-4 | 16 | NA | NA | TRBV30 | CAWSRVGRLGSEKLFF | TGTGCCTGGAGCCGGGTGGGGCGGTTAGGTAGTGAAAAACTGTTTTTT
TRBJ1-3 | 14 | NA | NA | TRBV10-3 | CAISEQFSGNTIYF | TGTGCCATCAGTGAACAGTTCTCTGGAAACACCATATATTTT
TRBJ1-2 | 15 | NA | NA | TRBV5-1 | CASSLSVQGVDGYTF | TGCGCCAGCAGCTTAAGTGTGCAGGGCGTTGACGGCTACACCTTC
TRBJ2-7 | 14 | TRBD2 | few | TRBV7-9 | CASSLRLGGGEQYF | TGTGCCAGCAGCTTGAGGCTGGGGGGGGGCGAGCAGTACTTC
TRBJ2-4 | 14 | NA | few | TRBV19 | CASTDRSGVDIQYF | TGTGCCAGTACCGATAGGTCGGGTGTGGACATTCAGTACTTC
TRBJ1-1 | 14 | TRBD1 | many | TRBV29-1 | CSAKGTGGDTEAFF | TGCAGCGCCAAGGGGACAGGGGGGGACACTGAAGCTTTCTTT
TRBJ1-1 | 14 | NA | once | TRBV12-3/TRBV12-4 | CASSFRMSSAEAFF | TGTGCCAGCAGTTTTCGGATGTCTAGCGCTGAAGCTTTCTTT
TRBJ2-1 | 18 | TRBD2 | few | TRBV18 | CASSPTSGSQSRVGEQFF | TGTGCCAGCTCACCGACTAGCGGGAGCCAGTCTCGAGTTGGTGAGCAGTTCTTC
TRBJ1-2 | 15 | NA | NA | TRBV7-2 | CASSPTPKGIYGYTF | TGTGCCAGCAGCCCCACCCCCAAGGGGATATATGGCTACACCTTC
TRBJ2-5 | 18 | TRBD2 | many | TRBV7-2 | CASSLWTSGKPRGKTQYF | TGTGCCAGCAGCCTATGGACTAGCGGGAAACCCCGGGGAAAGACCCAGTACTTC